Listed below are T cell receptor beta chains from one sample, sequenced in a study of cytomegalovirus exposure and HLA in healthy donors. Sequencing used immunoSEQ multiplex PCR; TCRdb keeps in-frame clones, though not all of them. The repertoire includes some 110,000 clones, approximately 72% of them detected once, and about 1.5% sits in the top ten. Source material: PBMCs. These receptor sequences come from a man aged 18 to 30 in good health and CMV-seronegative. CDR3s include the opening cysteine and the closing phenylalanine or tryptophan. A D gene is named only where the DNA matches it firmly. Some rows mark clone size as missing; the rest say once, few, many or name a class of expanded clone.

V gene	D gene	clone size	CDR3 length	J gene	CDR3 protein	CDR3 DNA
TRBV5-4	.	.	13	TRBJ2-3	CASLTRPGNTQYF	TGTGCCAGCTTGACTAGACCGGGTAATACGCAGTATTTT
TRBV7-9	.	.	13	TRBJ1-2	CASSPDIDYGYTF	TGTGCCAGCAGCCCCGACATCGACTATGGCTACACCTTC
TRBV2	.	.	13	TRBJ2-7	CASSGDGGAEQYF	TGTGCCAGCAGTGGGGACGGGGGTGCCGAGCAGTACTTC
TRBV30	TRBD1	.	13	TRBJ1-2	CAWNQGEDYGYTF	TGTGCCTGGAATCAGGGGGAGGACTATGGCTACACCTTC
TRBV5-4	TRBD1	few	16	TRBJ2-7	CASSSIPGQGSLEQYF	TGTGCCAGCAGCTCAATACCGGGACAGGGGAGTCTCGAGCAGTACTTC
TRBV6-1	TRBD1	.	13	TRBJ2-1	CASSSYRGYEQFF	TGTGCCAGCAGCTCTTACAGGGGCTATGAGCAGTTCTTC
TRBV5-1	.	.	13	TRBJ2-5	CASSLVGEETQYF	TGCGCCAGCAGCTTGGTAGGGGAAGAGACCCAGTACTTC
TRBV12-5	.	.	14	TRBJ1-2	CASGPQETLYGYTF	TGTGCTAGTGGTCCACAGGAAACCCTCTATGGCTACACCTTC
TRBV18	.	.	12	TRBJ2-1	CASSSYGGSQFF	TGTGCCAGCTCATCCTACGGCGGGTCCCAGTTCTTC
TRBV30	.	.	14	TRBJ1-1	CAWSVDTPRGEAFF	TGTGCCTGGAGTGTAGACACCCCCAGGGGTGAAGCTTTCTTT
TRBV7-9	.	.	11	TRBJ2-1	CAGGGDNEQFF	TGTGCCGGGGGGGGCGACAATGAGCAGTTCTTC
TRBV5-1	.	.	17	TRBJ2-5	CASSSLREGGLGETQYF	TGCGCCAGCAGTAGCCTCCGAGAAGGCGGCTTAGGAGAGACCCAGTACTTC
TRBV7-9	.	.	12	TRBJ1-1	CSSSAQYTEAFF	TGTTCCAGCAGCGCACAGTACACTGAAGCTTTCTTT
TRBV4-1	.	.	14	TRBJ1-1	CASSQEGGGTEAFF	TGCGCCAGCAGCCAAGAGGGAGGGGGTACTGAAGCTTTCTTT
TRBV7-2	TRBD1	.	14	TRBJ1-1	CASSLVQGATEAFF	TGTGCCAGCAGCTTAGTGCAGGGGGCCACTGAAGCTTTCTTT
TRBV19	TRBD2	.	13	TRBJ2-1	CASRALAEHEQFF	TGTGCCAGTAGGGCCCTAGCGGAGCATGAGCAGTTCTTC
TRBV11-2	.	.	14	TRBJ2-7	CASSLDSQDYEQYF	TGTGCCAGCAGCTTAGACAGTCAAGACTACGAGCAGTACTTC
TRBV5-1	TRBD1	few	14	TRBJ1-2	CASSLLEGARGYTF	TGCGCCAGCAGCTTGTTAGAGGGGGCGCGGGGCTACACCTTC
TRBV25-1	.	.	16	TRBJ1-1	CASSEQKGRTVAEAFF	TGTGCCAGCAGTGAACAAAAGGGGAGGACGGTCGCTGAAGCTTTCTTT
TRBV2	TRBD1	.	14	TRBJ2-7	CASGKTGEGYEQYF	TGTGCCAGCGGGAAGACAGGGGAAGGCTACGAGCAGTACTTC